A single sample is the source of the 10 T cell receptor beta chains below, sequenced in a study of blood T cell repertoires in COVID-19. Measured with immunoSEQ multiplex PCR; TCRdb has only the in-frame clones, and not every one. The sample consists of 250,000 or so clones, 80% to 95% of them appearing once. The material sequenced was PBMCs or T cells enriched from blood (not recorded which). The receptors derive from a man between 35 and 55 years old who had been exposed to COVID-19.

In this sample, this clone turned up a few times. The V call is TRBV4-1, the J call TRBJ1-5; D gene uncertain. V dropped 4 bases and J dropped 0 bases, with 4 bases sitting between them. Germline V CDR1 and CDR2: MGHRA, YSYEKL. There are 13 residues in the CDR3. Here the CDR3 DNA reads TGCGCCAGCAGCCTCAATAGCAATCAGCCCCAGCATTTT. Protein product: CASSLNSNQPQHF.

The DNA of the CDR3 is TGTGCCAGCACTATGTCCGGACAGGGGGCCTCCTGGGAGACCCAGTACTTC. Translating gives CASTMSGQGASWETQYF. This chain uses TRBV28 with TRBJ2-5; TRBD1 matches 11 bases. Trimming at V came to 7 bases and at J to 5 bases, leaving 15 bases not matched to a gene. CDR1 and CDR2 (germline): MDHEN, SYDVKM. This CDR3 comprises 17 residues.

V gene TRBV4-1 combines with J gene TRBJ1-2; the match to TRBD1 covers 7 bases. The germline CDR1 and CDR2 sequences are MGHRA and YSYEKL. V shed 3 bases, J shed 2 bases, and the junction held 6 bases outside the gene matches. This CDR3 has 15 residues. The CDR3 nucleotides read TGCGCCAGCAGCCAGGGACAGACGTCAAACTATGGCTACACCTTC. Protein product: CASSQGQTSNYGYTF.

The rearrangement links TRBV10-3 to TRBJ2-6; D might be TRBD1 (7 bases). CDR3 length: 18 residues. Germline loops: CDR1 ENHRY, CDR2 SYGVKD. V gave up 0 bases and J gave up 4 bases, with 16 bases separating them. The CDR3 nucleotides are TGTGCCATCAGTGAGTCTGGTGGCAGGGGGGAAGGGGCCAACGTCCTGACTTTC. It specifies CAISESGGRGEGANVLTF.

This clone was found once. V gene TRBV7-3 combines with J gene TRBJ2-1; TRBD1 agrees at 8 bases. The CDR3 has 15 residues. The trim removed 2 bases at V and 7 bases at J, leaving 7 bases unmatched. Germline V lookup: CDR1 SGHTA, CDR2 FQGTGA. This CDR3 reads CASSLGTGVVNEQFF. The CDR3, as DNA: TGTGCCAGCAGCTTAGGGACAGGCGTTGTAAATGAGCAGTTCTTC.

The sample holds a few counts of this clone. J is TRBJ1-5 and V is TRBV18, with 10 bases that match TRBD1. Germline CDR1 KGHSH, CDR2 LQKENI. V was pared by 4 bases and J by 0 bases, with 9 bases of the junction left unmatched. The CDR3 runs to 18 residues. CDR3 sequence: CASSLTGTGDFSNQPQHF. The CDR3 DNA reads as TGTGCCAGCTCACTCACCGGGACAGGGGATTTTAGCAATCAGCCCCAGCATTTT. The full variable domain, in which reference TRBV18 and TRBJ1-5 provide the parts outside the CDR3, is NAGVMQNPRHLVRRRGQEARLRCSPMKGHSHVYWYRQLPEEGLKFMVYLQKENIIDESGMPKERFSAEFPKEGPSILRIQQVVRGDSAAYFCASSLTGTGDFSNQPQHFGDGTRLSIL.

This clone was seen only a few times. The chain joins TRBV6-2 or TRBV6-3 to TRBJ2-1; 8 positions agree with TRBD1. After removal of 2 bases from V and 0 bases from J, the junction contained 9 bases not matched to a gene. Germline values: CDR1 MNHEY, CDR2 SVGEGT. This CDR3 contains 18 residues. The CDR3 is CASSYPSQGAISYNEQFF. The CDR3 bases are TGTGCCAGCAGTTACCCCTCCCAGGGGGCTATCTCCTACAATGAGCAGTTCTTC.

CDR3 bases: TGTGCCAGCAGTCCGACAGGGAACTATGGCTACACCTTC. Amino acid sequence: CASSPTGNYGYTF. The J gene is TRBJ1-2, the V gene TRBV28; TRBD1 aligns across 7 bases. CDR1 is MDHEN and CDR2 is SYDVKM in the germline V gene. This CDR3 has 13 residues. The trim removed 5 bases at V and 2 bases at J, leaving 2 bases unmatched.

The chain recombines TRBV2 with TRBJ2-7, with D uncertain. The germline V gene has CDR1 SNHLY and CDR2 FYNNEI. Trimming pared 4 bases from V and 2 bases from J, leaving 15 bases between. The CDR3 contains 15 residues. CDR3 coding DNA: TGTGCCAGCAGTGGTGTAGCAACTTCAGCCTACGAGCAGTACTTC. It is translated as CASSGVATSAYEQYF.

V is TRBV10-1 and J is TRBJ1-2, with 12 positions matching TRBD1. After removal of 4 bases from V and 6 bases from J, the junction contained 9 bases not matched to a gene. Germline CDR1 and CDR2: WNHNN and SYGVQD (reference sequence). This CDR3 contains 16 residues. CDR3 nucleotide sequence: TGCGCCAGCAGTGGGGACAGGGGGCTCGAGTCGGATGGCTACACCTTC. It translates to CASSGDRGLESDGYTF.